Below are 6 T cell receptor beta chains sequenced from a single sample in a study of early stage breast cancer tumors. The repertoire was sequenced with immunoSEQ multiplex PCR; TCRdb's copy has only in-frame clones and lacks some. The sample holds roughly 21,000 clones, roughly 76% seen once. The sequencing sample was made of blood. These receptors came from a person in their sixties or seventies with breast cancer.

This clone was observed a handful of times. The chain recombines TRBV19 with TRBJ2-7; 7 bases align to TRBD1. After removal of 5 bases from V and 7 bases from J, the junction contained 8 bases not matched to a gene. Germline lookup yields CDR1 LNHDA and CDR2 SQIVND (reference sequence). The CDR3 is 13 residues long. The CDR3 nucleotides are TGTGCCAGTAGTCCCTACAGGGGACAGGAGCAGTACTTC. Its protein product is CASSPYRGQEQYF.

The chain links TRBV4-1 to TRBJ1-5, with 8 bases aligning to TRBD1. With V trimmed by 4 bases and J by 3 bases, 8 bases remained unmatched. Germline lookup yields CDR1 MGHRA and CDR2 YSYEKL. This CDR3 region has 16 residues. CDR3 coding DNA: TGCGCCAGCAGCCGAAACCTGGGACAGGACAATCAGCCCCAGCATTTT. The encoded protein is CASSRNLGQDNQPQHF.

The chain links TRBV9 to TRBJ1-5; D gene uncertain. The germline CDR1 and CDR2 sequences are SGDLS and YYNGEE. The V gene lost 4 bases and the J gene lost 5 bases, with 4 bases spanning the gap. The CDR3 has 11 amino acids. CDR3 protein: CASSPDQPQHF. CDR3 DNA sequence: TGTGCCAGCAGCCCAGATCAGCCCCAGCATTTT. The variable domain in full, with the rest retrieved from reference TRBV9 and TRBJ1-5, is DSGVTQTPKHLITATGQRVTLRCSPRSGDLSVYWYQQSLDQGLQFLIQYYNGEERAKGNILERFSAQQFPDLHSELNLSSLELGDSALYFCASSPDQPQHFGDGTRLSIL.

This clone was picked up a small number of times. The chain combines TRBV4-1 with TRBJ1-5; D remains ambiguous. V was cut by 0 bases and J by 2 bases, with 11 bases left in between. Germline V gene lookup returns CDR1 MGHRA and CDR2 YSYEKL. The CDR3 length is 16 residues. CDR3 nucleotide sequence: TGCGCCAGCAGCCAAGATGGACCAATCGGCAATCAGCCCCAGCATTTT. Protein sequence: CASSQDGPIGNQPQHF.

V gene TRBV7-2 combines with J gene TRBJ2-3, with TRBD1 matching 8 bases. V lost 7 bases, J lost 1 base, and 4 bases stayed unmatched. The CDR3 spans 14 residues. The germline gives CDR1 SGHTA, CDR2 FQGNSA. The CDR3 region is CASNLDRGTDTQYF. CDR3 bases: TGTGCCAGCAACCTGGACAGGGGCACAGATACGCAGTATTTT.

The genes are TRBV5-6 and TRBJ2-5, with D uncertain. CDR1 is SGHDT, CDR2 YYEEEE, per germline. CDR3 size: 14 residues. Trimming pared 0 bases from V and 2 bases from J, leaving 8 bases between. The CDR3 here is CASSLVGKQETQYF. CDR3 bases: TGTGCCAGCAGCTTGGTGGGCAAGCAAGAGACCCAGTACTTC. Full variable domain (outside the CDR3, taken from reference TRBV5-6 and TRBJ2-5): DAGVTQSPTHLIKTRGQQVTLRCSPKSGHDTVSWYQQALGQGPQFIFQYYEEEERQRGNFPDRFSGHQFPNYSSELNVNALLLGDSALYLCASSLVGKQETQYFGPGTRLLVL.